These 4 T cell receptor beta chains share one sample of origin, sequenced in a study of shared clonotypes between healthy human individuals (dated by TCRdb to the early 2020s). The library relied on the immunoSEQ multiplex PCR assay. The immuneACCESS repertoire file appears here via TCRdb, limited to in-frame rearrangements. These files lack a portion of the clones; in checked studies, under half of the deficit traces to unresolved V genes, and the cause of the others is not known. The sample includes roughly 110,000 clones, with roughly 70% observed a single time. The top ten hold roughly 24% of the sample. The sample comprised memory CD8+ T cells sorted from blood. The cell subset or site label for this specimen denotes: CD45RO+ cells pooled with CCR7-negative TemRA cells. The source of these receptors is a woman in her thirties in good health.

This clone was counted once. The gene calls are TRBV4-2 and TRBJ2-5; the D call may be TRBD1 or TRBD2 (6 bases each). Trimming cost V 2 bases and J 2 bases, with 27 bases left between them. Germline loops: CDR1 LGHNA, CDR2 YNFKEQ. There are 20 residues in the CDR3. The DNA of the CDR3 is TGTGCCAGCAGCCAAAACTGGCGAGGGGGAACGGCGGGATCTCAAGAGACCCAGTACTTC. Translated: CASSQNWRGGTAGSQETQYF.

The V and J genes are TRBV15 and TRBJ1-2; TRBD1 matches 12 bases. CDR3 length equals 17 residues. The J segment lost 6 bases and the V segment lost 4 bases, leaving 12 bases of the junction unmatched. The V gene's germline CDR1 is LNHNV and CDR2 YYDKDF (reference sequence). This CDR3 reads CATSTGDTGTGGHGYTF. The CDR3 DNA reads TGTGCCACCAGCACGGGCGACACCGGGACAGGGGGCCATGGCTACACCTTC.

The sample holds a few counts of this clone. CDR3 sequence: CASSTKQGAYTEAFF. The CDR3 nucleotides are TGTGCCAGCAGCACCAAACAGGGGGCTTACACTGAAGCTTTCTTT. The chain recombines TRBV21-1 with TRBJ1-1; TRBD1 is taken as the D call from the table, unchecked against the DNA. TRBV21-1 is described as a pseudogene. The CDR3 contains 15 residues.

This chain links TRBV27 with TRBJ2-7; 11 nucleotides line up with TRBD2. Germline CDR1 and CDR2: MNHEY and SMNVEV (reference sequence). The V gene end was trimmed by 4 bases and the J gene end by 1 base; junction bases not matched to a gene: 0. The CDR3 has 14 amino acids. CDR3 bases: TGTGCCAGCAGTTCTAGCGGGAGGTCCTACGAGCAGTACTTC. Translation gives CASSSSGRSYEQYF.